This TCR beta chain was recovered during a study of tumor-infiltrating lymphocytes in primary liver carcinoma (dated by TCRdb to the late 2010s). Regarding the complete study: Hepatocellular carcinoma (four) or combined HCC and intrahepatic cholangiocarcinoma (one) was present in the five patients, who were three men and two women aged 30 to 69 years. The tumors of the five patients were staged as T1-T3 N0M0, with maximum diameters ranging from roughly 4.2 to 11 cm. Each sample produced about 3.5 to 8 million productive TCRbeta reads, and read depth showed no significant difference between tissue types. Across five regions of each liver tumor, along with adjacent normal tissue and blood, the study brought together TCRbeta repertoire sequencing, expression microarrays and whole-exome sequencing. TCRbeta repertoire sequencing covered roughly 35 specimens from 5 patients: roughly 25 tumor regions, 5 adjacent noncancerous liver tissues and 5 peripheral blood samples. Repertoires from technical replicates were highly reproducible, with mean shared-clone rates approximately 0.88 and correlation coefficients above 0.95.

General findings and caveats noted by the study authors: Pairs of tumor regions showed greater repertoire overlap (mean roughly 35%) than tumor-adjacent pairs (roughly 17%) or tumor-blood pairs (roughly 15%), which is consistent with antigen-driven expansion. Bulk unsorted samples precluded comparing CD4+ and CD8+ T cell repertoires. Compared with blood, tumors had a significantly larger share of the repertoire taken up by the top 250 clones (p = 0.039). Only the TCR beta chain was sequenced, which likely underestimates true repertoire diversity because unpaired alpha chains were not captured. With just a handful of patients in the study, the authors point out that the findings should be validated in a larger study.

Starting from approximately 500 ng total RNA, TCRbeta-specific cDNA was produced by reverse transcription with a constant-region primer and ProtoScript II reverse transcriptase. TCRbeta libraries were built with three nested multiplex PCR rounds, a slightly modified ARM-PCR procedure. Multiplex TRBV1-TRBV30 forward primers and a Cbeta reverse primer were used in the first two PCR rounds, each of which was run for approximately 9 cycles. Sample barcodes and Illumina adapters were added in a final 25-cycle PCR using Deep VentR polymerase. Amplicons of 200-500 bp were gel-purified with a QIAquick gel extraction kit before sequencing. TCRbeta amplicons were sequenced on an Illumina HiSeq 2500 with 250-bp paired-end reads. The published analysis was carried out like this. Quality trimming of reads was performed with Trimmomatic v0.33, and paired reads were merged with FLASH v1.2.11 so that full CDR3 sequences could be recovered. V, D and J germline segments were assigned to the rearranged TCRbeta sequences using MiGEC v1.2.1b. Clonotype statistics and Shannon-Wiener diversity indices were calculated with VDJtools v1.0.0. To cut down on sampling bias, every analysis after diversity analysis relied on just the 250 most abundant clonotypes from each sample. TCRdb reprocessing: public reads trimmed at Q25 with fastp, clones called with MiXCR, in-frame beta chains kept. CDR3 protein sequences are deduplicated, and each keeps its most common genes and DNA. These V and J calls derive from TCRdb rather than the authors' analysis. For this sample there are 90,000 to 150,000 distinct CDR3 sequences; around two thirds appear just once. Over 8% of the sample comes from the top ten.

The germline V gene yields SQVTM for CDR1 and ANQGSEA for CDR2. For this chain, trimming is 6 bases at the V end and 4 bases at the J end, and the number of junction bases without a gene match is 8. The CDR3 numbers 14 residues from cysteine through phenylalanine. The CDR3 DNA has 42 bases and is translated from base 1. Without any cell sorting, total RNA and DNA were extracted together from approximately 22-30 mg of bulk tissue using the AllPrep DNA/RNA mini kit. Between late 2015 and early 2016, a few patients in China with histopathologically diagnosed primary liver carcinoma had surgical resection. Chronic HBV infection was present in the patients, and the patients were treatment-naive at sampling. Pieces of fresh tumor and adjacent tissue were cut in half, with one half kept in RNAlater at -80 degrees C and the other half sent for histology. This clonotype was counted at least ten times. Its antigen specificity is not known. No base quality information exists; no much larger clone differs at one position.

What was sequenced was tumor-adjacent normal liver tissue. This chain joins TRBV29-1 to TRBJ1-1, with TRBD1 identical over 10 junction bases. The clonotype was recovered from a woman aged 60 to 75 with primary liver carcinoma and hepatitis B virus infection. The CDR3 sequence is CSVRTGGRVTEAFF. The sequenced DNA: TGCAGCGTGAGGACAGGGGGTAGGGTCACTGAAGCTTTCTTT.